The entry below describes one T cell receptor beta chain. Germline V gives CDR1 SGHTA, CDR2 FQGTGA. Trimming stripped 1 base from V and 4 bases from J, with 7 bases between. The CDR3 has 14 residues. These data belong to a study of blood T cell repertoires in COVID-19. Study-wide background: T cells, B-cell-depleted T cells, or PBMCs supplied cDNA or gDNA.

The data were produced by immunoSEQ multiplex PCR, yet TCRdb's version contains in-frame clones alone and is incomplete. The data contain about 160,000 clones, approximately 88% of them singletons. The clonotype was recovered from a woman of 80 years or more with active or convalescent COVID-19. The chain carries TRBV7-3 and TRBJ2-2; D remains ambiguous. Specimen: peripheral blood. CDR3 bases: TGTGCCAGCAGCTTAAACAGTGCCACCGGGGAGCTGTTTTTT. It yields the protein CASSLNSATGELFF.